This record concerns one TCR beta chain sequence. Sequencing used immunoSEQ multiplex PCR; TCRdb keeps in-frame clones, though not all of them. The sample lists roughly 72,000 clones, roughly 82% occurring once. This entry belongs to a study of blood T cell repertoires in COVID-19. At the level of the study: From T cells, B-cell-depleted T cells, or PBMCs came the material, which was cDNA or gDNA.

The germline V and J ends were trimmed by 2 bases and 8 bases, with 12 bases remaining between them. CDR3 length: 12 amino acids. Germline loops: CDR1 GTSNPN, CDR2 SVGIG (reference sequence). V is TRBV30 and J is TRBJ1-2; no clear D. The sequenced sample was peripheral blood. The receptor was isolated from a woman older than 75 with acute or convalescent COVID-19. The CDR3 DNA reads as TGTGCCTGGAGTCGGGAGCTCAAGGGCTACACCTTC. It specifies CAWSRELKGYTF.